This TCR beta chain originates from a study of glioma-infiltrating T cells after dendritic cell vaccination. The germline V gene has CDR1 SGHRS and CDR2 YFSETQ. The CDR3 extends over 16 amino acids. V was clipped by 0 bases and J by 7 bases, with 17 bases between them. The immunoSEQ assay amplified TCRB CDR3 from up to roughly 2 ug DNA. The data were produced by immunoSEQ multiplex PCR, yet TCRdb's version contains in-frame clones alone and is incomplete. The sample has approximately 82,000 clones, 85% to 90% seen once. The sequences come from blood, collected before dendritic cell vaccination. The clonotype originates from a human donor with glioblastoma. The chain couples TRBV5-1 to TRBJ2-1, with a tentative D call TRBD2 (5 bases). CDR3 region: CASSLGGSGILNEQFF. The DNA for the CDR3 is TGCGCCAGCAGCTTGGGGGGATCGGGAATTCTTAATGAGCAGTTCTTC. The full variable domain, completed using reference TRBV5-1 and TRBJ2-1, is KAGVTQTPRYLIKTRGQQVTLSCSPISGHRSVSWYQQTPGQGLQFLFEYFSETQRNKGNFPGRFSGRQFSNSRSEMNVSTLELGDSALYLCASSLGGSGILNEQFFGPGTRLTVL.